Below, 31 T cell receptor beta chains from the same sample are listed, as sequenced in a study of regulatory T cells in long-lasting Graves disease. Combining iRepertoire HTBI primers with Arm-PCR of CDR3 regions, the authors built TCR beta libraries. Using its own MiXCR run on the multiplex PCR reads, TCRdb lists one record per CDR3 protein. The sample has roughly 500,000 distinct CDR3 sequences, around 12% seen once; the top ten hold about 8.3%. Time point: newly diagnosed GD, antithyroid drugs for less than 3 months. PBMC-extracted RNA yielded the TCR library. This same sample was also taken into another study, of T cells in Graves' hyperthyroidism and ophthalmopathy.

Here the sequenced sample was peripheral blood mononuclear cells (PBMCs), taken at new diagnosis, from a patient treated with antithyroid drugs. These TCRs come from a woman in her twenties or thirties with Graves disease.

This clonotype was seen ten or more times. V usage is TRBV2 and J usage is TRBJ2-1; the D is unclear. Trimming removed 6 bases at V and 0 bases at J, with 18 bases between. This CDR3 spans 17 amino acids. Germline V gives CDR1 SNHLY, CDR2 FYNNEI. The CDR3 DNA follows: TGTGCCAGCAGCGGACCTGGTGGGCGGTCCTCCTACAATGAGCAGTTCTTC. It encodes CASSGPGGRSSYNEQFF.

Concerning this clonotype: One junction end disagrees with the germline gene, perhaps due to a read error. The chain has TRBV11-1 and TRBJ2-1; 14 bases fit TRBD2. Per the germline V gene, CDR1 is SGHAT and CDR2 is FQDESV (reference sequence). The CDR3 runs 16 residues. The CDR3 coding sequence is TGTGCCAGCAGCCGACTAGCGGGAGGGTCCTACAATGGGCAGTTCTTC. Its translation is CASSRLAGGSYNGQFF.

This clonotype was observed at least ten times. This sequence joins TRBV20-1 and TRBJ1-2; no definite D call. Trimming stripped 5 bases from V and 8 bases from J, with 18 bases between. CDR1 and CDR2 (germline): DFQATT, SNEGSKA (reference sequence). The CDR3 spans 13 residues. For the CDR3, the DNA is TGCAGTGCTCTGCCTGAGATGGCGGGAGGCTACACCTTC. It yields the protein CSALPEMAGGYTF.

This clonotype was detected only once. The germline gene is not matched at one end of the junction; a read error may be the cause. The rearrangement uses TRBV6-5 and TRBJ2-2; TRBD1 is a possible D gene (6 bases). Germline-derived CDR1 and CDR2 are MNHEY and SVGAGI. The CDR3 spans 13 residues. CDR3 nucleotide sequence: TGTGCCAGCAGTTACTCGGCCCCAGGGGAACTGTTTTTT. Residues: CASSYSAPGELFF.

The J gene is TRBJ2-3, the V gene TRBV7-9, with TRBD2 as a possible D gene (6 bases). CDR3 length: 16 residues. Trimming removed 5 bases at V and 2 bases at J, with 17 bases between. Per the germline V gene, CDR1 is SEHNR and CDR2 is FQNEAQ (reference sequence). This chain's CDR3 is CASSPWASENTDTQYF. The CDR3 DNA reads as TGTGCCAGCAGCCCCTGGGCTAGCGAGAACACAGATACGCAGTATTTT. Looking up the rest from reference TRBV7-9 and TRBJ2-3 gives the full variable domain: DTGVSQNPRHKITKRGQNVTFRCDPISEHNRLYWYRQTLGQGPEFLTYFQNEAQLEKSRLLSDRFSAERPKGSFSTLEIQRTEQGDSAMYLCASSPWASENTDTQYFGPGTRLTVL.

This clonotype turned up a few times. The chain recombines TRBV4-1 with TRBJ2-7; no reliable D call. V gave up 1 base and J gave up 3 bases, with 7 bases separating them. Germline-derived CDR1 and CDR2 are MGHRA and YSYEKL. There are 13 residues in the CDR3. The CDR3 DNA sequence: TGCGCCAGCAGCCAAGTTTGGGGCTACGAGCAGTACTTC. It specifies CASSQVWGYEQYF.

This clonotype has at least ten counts. The chain links TRBV7-9 to TRBJ2-7, with 9 bases matching TRBD1. Germline CDR1 and CDR2: SEHNR and FQNEAQ (reference sequence). Trimming removed 2 bases from V and 2 bases from J; junction bases left unmatched: 13. The CDR3 is made up of 18 amino acids. CDR3 in DNA: TGTGCCAGCAGCTTATCCCCGGGACAGGGCGTCTACCCCTACGAGCAGTACTTC. Translated, it gives CASSLSPGQGVYPYEQYF.

This clonotype was seen repeatedly, ten times or more. This chain connects TRBV12-3 or TRBV12-4 to TRBJ1-5, with D tentatively TRBD1 (5 bases). V was shortened by 2 bases and J by 7 bases, with 12 bases between the two germline ends. The CDR3 has 14 amino acids. In nucleotides, the CDR3 is TGTGCCAGCAGTTTATGGGGGTTCGGGCAGCCCCAGCATTTT. It specifies CASSLWGFGQPQHF.

This clonotype was detected many times. This chain uses TRBV6-5 with TRBJ1-5, with no clear D. This CDR3 has 14 amino acids. V was shortened by 4 bases and J by 2 bases, with 9 bases between the two germline ends. Germline V CDR1 and CDR2: MNHEY, SVGAGI. The CDR3: CASSLLDGNQPQHF. CDR3 DNA: TGTGCCAGCAGTTTATTGGACGGCAATCAGCCCCAGCATTTT.

This clonotype showed up many times. V and J are TRBV7-2 and TRBJ1-4; unclear D gene. The V gene's germline CDR1 is SGHTA and CDR2 FQGNSA. V was cut by 6 bases and J by 4 bases, with 12 bases left in between. This CDR3 region has 14 residues. The CDR3 is CTSSFSGVNEKLFF. The CDR3 nucleotides read TGTACCAGCAGTTTCAGCGGGGTTAATGAAAAACTGTTTTTT.

This clonotype was recorded a few times. V usage is TRBV14 and J usage is TRBJ1-3; no clear D. The CDR3 is made up of 15 amino acids. With 1 base removed from V and 9 bases from J, the gap between germline ends came to 16 bases. Germline CDR1 and CDR2: SGHDN and FVKESK. CDR3 DNA sequence: TGTGCCAGCAGCCAAGCCGGGTCTCATGGACGCACCATATATTTT. Its protein product is CASSQAGSHGRTIYF.

This clonotype was counted at least ten times. The genes are TRBV5-5 and TRBJ1-6; possible D gene TRBD1, 6 bases. Trimming removed 0 bases at V and 7 bases at J, with 14 bases between. The CDR3 extends over 16 amino acids. Germline values: CDR1 SGHKS, CDR2 YYEKEE (reference sequence). The CDR3 DNA sequence: TGTGCCAGCAGCTTGGAGTCAGGGGTGCTAAATTCACCCCTCCACTTT. Translating gives CASSLESGVLNSPLHF.

This clonotype was detected many times. This sequence joins TRBV20-1 and TRBJ2-7; no firm D call. Trimming shortened V by 5 bases and J by 3 bases, and 5 bases separated the two germline ends. The CDR3 consists of 10 residues. Per the germline V gene, CDR1 is DFQATT and CDR2 is SNEGSKA (reference sequence). The CDR3 loop is CSACDYEQYF. DNA for the CDR3: TGCAGTGCTTGTGACTACGAGCAGTACTTC.

In regard to this clonotype: This could be a read error, since a much larger clone is one nucleotide away. J is TRBJ2-7 and V is TRBV19; D ambiguous. V shed 6 bases and J shed 3 bases, with 15 bases lying between them. CDR1 is LNHDA and CDR2 is SQIVND in the germline V gene (reference sequence). The CDR3 has 14 residues. This chain's CDR3 is CASSKLTNVYEQYF. CDR3 nucleotides: TGTGCCAGTAGCAAGTTGACAAATGTCTACGAGCAGTACTTC.

This clonotype has ten or more counts. The chain has TRBV9 and TRBJ2-1, with unresolved D. Germline CDR1 reads SGDLS; CDR2 reads YYNGEE. Trimming stripped 0 bases from V and 0 bases from J, with 7 bases between. This CDR3 contains 15 residues. The CDR3 here is CASSVGANSYNEQFF. CDR3 in DNA: TGTGCCAGCAGCGTAGGGGCAAACTCCTACAATGAGCAGTTCTTC.

This chain connects TRBV28 to TRBJ1-2; tentatively, D is TRBD1 (5 bases). Germline CDR1 MDHEN, CDR2 SYDVKM. CDR3 length: 14 residues. Trimming cost V 3 bases and J 4 bases, with 12 bases left between them. The CDR3 spells CASSFLQDFYGYTF. CDR3 coding DNA: TGTGCCAGCAGTTTCTTACAGGATTTCTATGGCTACACCTTC.

J is TRBJ1-2 and V is TRBV6-2 or TRBV6-3, with 7 bases fitting TRBD1. CDR1 is MNHEY, CDR2 SVGEGT, per germline. The CDR3 is 16 residues long. V shed 5 bases, J shed 6 bases, and the junction held 15 bases outside the gene matches. CDR3 DNA sequence: TGTGCCAGCAGTCCCCCTGGGGGCGGGAGGGGGCATGGCTACACCTTC. It specifies CASSPPGGGRGHGYTF.

This clonotype was seen ten or more times. The chain carries TRBV6-2 or TRBV6-3 and TRBJ2-1, with D perhaps TRBD1 or TRBD2 (6 bases each). V was shortened by 6 bases and J by 3 bases, with 15 bases between the two germline ends. CDR1 MNHEY and CDR2 SVGEGT come from the germline V gene. CDR3 length: 15 amino acids. CDR3 amino acids: CASRRGASSYNEQFF. Written as DNA, the CDR3 is TGTGCCAGCAGGAGGGGGGCGAGCAGCTACAATGAGCAGTTCTTC.

This clonotype occurred many times. The J gene is TRBJ2-7, the V gene TRBV6-2 or TRBV6-3, with a weak D call TRBD2 (6 bases). The CDR3 is 16 residues long. The V and J ends lost 2 bases and 7 bases respectively, with 21 bases between them. Germline lookup yields CDR1 MNHEY and CDR2 SVGEGT. The CDR3 here is CASSYAAGSPNGEQYF. CDR3 nucleotides: TGTGCCAGCAGTTACGCTGCGGGATCCCCGAACGGGGAGCAGTACTTC.

The rearrangement uses TRBV7-2 and TRBJ2-1; TRBD2 agrees at 12 bases. The J segment lost 6 bases and the V segment lost 1 base, leaving 4 bases of the junction unmatched. The germline V gene encodes CDR1 SGHTA and CDR2 FQGNSA. The CDR3 has 16 residues. The CDR3 spells CASSLDLGLAGNEQFF. The CDR3 bases are TGTGCCAGCAGCTTAGATCTGGGACTAGCGGGCAATGAGCAGTTCTTC. The full variable domain, its missing parts supplied by reference TRBV7-2 and TRBJ2-1, is GAGVSQSPSNKVTEKGKDVELRCDPISGHTALYWYRQSLGQGLEFLIYFQGNSAPDKSGLPSDRFSAERTGGSVSTLTIQRTQQEDSAVYLCASSLDLGLAGNEQFFGPGTRLTVL.

Many counts were recorded for this clonotype. The rearrangement links TRBV6-1 to TRBJ2-2; D gene uncertain. V was pared by 4 bases and J by 1 base, with 7 bases between. From germline, CDR1 is MNHNS and CDR2 SASEGT. This CDR3 region has 14 residues. The CDR3 protein is CASSGYRNTGELFF. DNA for the CDR3: TGTGCCAGCAGTGGATACAGGAACACCGGGGAGCTGTTTTTT.

This clonotype was counted only a few times. V is TRBV6-5 and J is TRBJ2-3; D unclear. The CDR3 extends over 16 amino acids. Germline V CDR1 and CDR2: MNHEY, SVGAGI. The V gene lost 0 bases and the J gene lost 2 bases, with 12 bases spanning the gap. The CDR3 loop reads CASSYSGRGATDTQYF. In DNA, the CDR3 is TGTGCCAGCAGTTACTCAGGGCGAGGAGCCACAGATACGCAGTATTTT.

Ten or more counts support this clonotype. The rearrangement uses TRBV30 and TRBJ1-5; D remains ambiguous. Germline CDR1 reads GTSNPN; CDR2 reads SVGIG (reference sequence). CDR3 length equals 14 residues. The V gene lost 2 bases and the J gene lost 4 bases, with 12 bases spanning the gap. CDR3 coding DNA: TGTGCCTGGAGTACTGGGTTAGGGAATCAGCCCCAGCATTTT. Its protein product is CAWSTGLGNQPQHF.

The CDR3 here is CSVPPGFQETQYF. DNA of the CDR3: TGCAGTGTTCCGCCCGGGTTTCAAGAGACCCAGTACTTC. The chain is built from TRBV20-1 and TRBJ2-5; the D is unclear. In germline, CDR1 is DFQATT, CDR2 SNEGSKA (reference sequence). The CDR3 loop spans 13 amino acids. The V and J ends lost 7 bases and 2 bases respectively, with 14 bases between them.

In this sample, this clonotype turned up many times. The V and J genes are TRBV2 and TRBJ2-7, with D possibly being TRBD2 (6 bases). V was trimmed by 1 base and J by 3 bases, leaving 13 bases between them. The CDR3 is made up of 15 amino acids. Germline V CDR1 and CDR2: SNHLY, FYNNEI. The DNA of the CDR3 is TGTGCCAGCAGTGAAGGAATCGCGGGAAACTACGAGCAGTACTTC. This gives the protein CASSEGIAGNYEQYF. The whole variable domain, filled in from reference TRBV2 and TRBJ2-7, reads EPEVTQTPSHQVTQMGQEVILRCVPISNHLYFYWYRQILGQKVEFLVSFYNNEISEKSEIFDDQFSVERPDGSNFTLKIRSTKLEDSAMYFCASSEGIAGNYEQYFGPGTRLTVT.

CDR3: CASSLAGLGPIRTQYF. Written as DNA, the CDR3 is TGCGCCAGCAGCTTGGCGGGACTAGGACCCATTAGGACCCAGTACTTC. V is TRBV5-1 and J is TRBJ2-5; 8 bases are shared with TRBD2. The CDR3 is 16 amino acids. Germline V gene data show CDR1 as SGHRS and CDR2 as YFSETQ. V trimming: 0 bases; J trimming: 7 bases; junction bases outside the gene matches: 11.

This clonotype has just a few counts. The chain has TRBV9 and TRBJ2-2; no clear D. CDR1 and CDR2 (germline): SGDLS, YYNGEE. Trimming pared 3 bases from V and 6 bases from J, leaving 9 bases between. This CDR3 comprises 13 residues. The CDR3 DNA sequence: TGTGCCAGCAGCGCCTTCCAATCCGGGGAGCTGTTTTTT. Translated, it gives CASSAFQSGELFF.

Comment on this clonotype: A much larger clone sits a single nucleotide away, making a read error possible. The V call is TRBV20-1, the J call TRBJ1-2, with 7 bases aligning to TRBD1. Germline CDR1 reads DFQATT; CDR2 reads SNEGSKA (reference sequence). The CDR3 totals 14 residues. V shed 0 bases and J 6 bases; nucleotides not matched to a gene: 7. The CDR3 DNA follows: TGCAGTGCTAGAGATTTAGACAGGGCTGATGGCTACACCTTC. Residues: CSARDLDRADGYTF.

This clonotype has more than one count but fewer than ten. The chain carries TRBV24-1 and TRBJ2-4, with D perhaps matching TRBD1 or TRBD2 (5 bases each). With 2 bases removed from V and 12 bases from J, the gap between germline ends came to 7 bases. Germline CDR1 and CDR2: KGHDR and SFDVKD. The CDR3 runs 11 residues. DNA of the CDR3: TGTGCCACCAGTGATTCCGGGGCTCAGTACTTC. This translates into CATSDSGAQYF.

The sample holds a few counts of this clonotype. The chain combines TRBV15 with TRBJ2-7, with 8 bases aligning to TRBD2. Germline V gene lookup returns CDR1 LNHNV and CDR2 YYDKDF (reference sequence). V gave up 5 bases and J gave up 0 bases; unmatched junction bases: 6. The length of the CDR3 is 15 residues. This chain's CDR3 is CATSVSGKTSYEQYF. The CDR3 DNA follows: TGTGCCACCAGCGTTAGCGGGAAGACCTCCTACGAGCAGTACTTC.

This clonotype was observed a few times. The chain recombines TRBV20-1 with TRBJ2-7; the match to TRBD1 covers 10 bases. Trimming took 5 bases from V and 4 from J; bases not matched to a gene: 2. CDR1 and CDR2 from the germline V gene are DFQATT and SNEGSKA (reference sequence). The CDR3 has 12 residues. CDR3 in amino acids: CSAAGQGYEQYF. As DNA, the CDR3 is TGCAGTGCTGCGGGACAGGGGTACGAGCAGTACTTC.